These 5 T cell receptor beta chains share one sample of origin, sequenced in a study of shared clonotypes between healthy human individuals. The repertoire was sequenced with immunoSEQ multiplex PCR; TCRdb's copy has only in-frame clones and lacks some. In the table there are over a million clones, around 76% of which are singletons. The specimen was memory CD4+ T cells sorted from blood. As for subset: CD45RA-negative fraction. The origin of the receptors is a man aged 18-30 years in good health.

Notes on this clone: The same CDR3 also results from other DNA sequences found in this sample. The rearrangement joins TRBV19 to TRBJ2-2; D tentatively fits TRBD1 or TRBD2 (6 bases each). The germline gives CDR1 LNHDA, CDR2 SQIVND (reference sequence). The CDR3 runs to 15 residues. V was pared by 3 bases and J by 8 bases, with 16 bases between. The CDR3 DNA reads as TGTGCCAGTAGTATCACCGGGGGCGCAACTGGGGAGCTGTTTTTT. It translates to CASSITGGATGELFF.

The chain combines TRBV5-1 with TRBJ1-5; D unresolved. The germline V gene has CDR1 SGHRS and CDR2 YFSETQ. V lost 1 base and J 12 bases, leaving 11 bases between the germline ends. CDR3 length: 12 amino acids. The DNA for the CDR3 is TGCGCCAGCAGCTTGAGACGGGAGGGCCAGCATTTT. As protein: CASSLRREGQHF.

The chain carries TRBV6-5 and TRBJ2-7; 9 bases are a match to TRBD1. Germline CDR1 reads MNHEY; CDR2 reads SVGAGI. The junction had 9 bases not matched to a gene; V was cut back by 10 bases and J by 2 bases. This CDR3 region has 14 residues. As DNA, the CDR3 is TGTGCCAACCCAAGACAGGGGGGTCCCTACGAGCAGTACTTC. Translation: CANPRQGGPYEQYF.

The chain recombines TRBV6-1 with TRBJ1-4; D remains unclear. The CDR3 is made up of 15 amino acids. V dropped 4 bases and J dropped 7 bases, with 16 bases sitting between them. The germline CDR1 and CDR2 sequences are MNHNS and SASEGT. This chain's CDR3 is CASSADPSRSEKLFF. The DNA of the CDR3 is TGTGCCAGCAGTGCGGACCCCTCACGGTCTGAAAAACTGTTTTTT.

The V and J genes are TRBV11-3 and TRBJ2-7; D possibly matches TRBD1 or TRBD2 (5 bases each). The V end was cut by 1 base, the J end by 2 bases, with 6 bases between. CDR3 length equals 13 residues. From germline, CDR1 is SGHNT and CDR2 YENEEA. CDR3 protein: CASSLGDPYEQYF. The CDR3 nucleotides read TGTGCCAGCAGCTTAGGGGACCCCTACGAGCAGTACTTC.